This TCR beta chain appears in the sequencing data of a study of T cells in Graves' hyperthyroidism and ophthalmopathy. Overall study findings and caveats: Ophthalmopathy onset followed model prediction by a median about 6.5 months.

Trimming removed 7 bases from V and 7 bases from J; junction bases left unmatched: 16. This CDR3 comprises 15 residues. Germline V gene sequence: CDR1 MNHNS, CDR2 SASEGT. Researchers amplified the TCR beta CDR3 regions from RNA transcripts. Carried out on the TCR CDR3, a first-round RT-PCR used the HTBI primer set. From the multiplex PCR reads, TCRdb called clonotypes with MiXCR, one entry per CDR3 protein. The sample consists of around 340,000 distinct CDR3 sequences, 15% to 20% of them appearing once. Ophthalmopathy patients all had a Clinical Activity Score of at least 3, a NOSPECS grade of at least 4 and disease under 3 months old. Concerning this clonotype: Its specificity is not known.

This sequence joins TRBV6-1 and TRBJ2-7, with 7 bases fitting TRBD2. The source of this sequence is a woman between 35 and 50 years old with Graves' ophthalmopathy. Sequences were obtained from blood. This CDR3 reads CASTLFGAGAGEQYF. In DNA form, the CDR3 reads TGTGCCAGCACCCTGTTTGGGGCGGGAGCTGGGGAGCAGTACTTC.